The 13 T cell receptor beta chains below were found in one sample sequenced in a study of Graves' ophthalmopathy and Graves' hyperthyroidism. Amplifying from RNA transcripts, the study obtained TCR beta CDR3 regions. First-round RT-PCR employed HTBI primers, with a second-round multiplex PCR after it. Using its own MiXCR run on the multiplex PCR reads, TCRdb lists one record per CDR3 protein. The sample yields some 15,000 distinct CDR3 sequences, approximately 53% seen once. Sequenced material: peripheral blood. The receptor set was obtained from a woman aged 30 to 39 with Graves' ophthalmopathy.

This clonotype was counted at least ten times. The chain is built from TRBV30 and TRBJ1-4; D not resolved. The CDR3 extends over 11 amino acids. V was pared by 4 bases and J by 8 bases, with 8 bases between. The V gene's germline CDR1 is GTSNPN and CDR2 SVGIG (reference sequence). In nucleotides, the CDR3 is TGTGCCTGGAATGTAGGCGAAAAACTGTTTTTT. This translates into CAWNVGEKLFF.

This chain uses TRBV7-3 with TRBJ2-1; D unclear. This CDR3 region has 15 residues. Deletions cut 1 base from V and 9 bases from J, with 16 bases between. The germline V gene encodes CDR1 SGHTA and CDR2 FQGTGA. The CDR3 region is CASSLNGASSLEQFF. DNA for the CDR3: TGTGCCAGCAGCTTAAACGGCGCGAGCAGTCTTGAGCAGTTCTTC.

This clonotype was counted ten times or more. The CDR3 here is CASSVGGRAQETQYF. The CDR3 DNA sequence: TGTGCCAGCAGCGTTGGCGGGAGGGCCCAAGAGACCCAGTACTTC. This rearrangement joins TRBV9 to TRBJ2-5; TRBD2 matches at 9 bases. The CDR3 totals 15 residues. Germline V gene sequence: CDR1 SGDLS, CDR2 YYNGEE. Germline trimming cut 2 bases from V and 1 base from J; bases unmatched to any gene: 3.

This clonotype was observed a handful of times. The chain joins TRBV4-1 to TRBJ1-4; the D is unclear. CDR3 length: 14 residues. Germline CDR1 reads MGHRA; CDR2 reads YSYEKL. V lost 2 bases, J lost 8 bases, and 12 bases lay in between. CDR3 nucleotides: TGCGCCAGCAGCCAACCGGTGATAAACGAAAAACTGTTTTTT. Its protein is CASSQPVINEKLFF.

The V and J genes are TRBV20-1 and TRBJ1-1, with D perhaps matching TRBD1 (6 bases). V was clipped by 6 bases and J by 2 bases, with 19 bases between them. CDR1 DFQATT and CDR2 SNEGSKA come from the germline V gene (reference sequence). The CDR3 contains 15 residues. CDR3 sequence: CSAAIMLGGNTEAFF. For the CDR3, the DNA is TGCAGTGCCGCGATCATGTTAGGGGGAAACACTGAAGCTTTCTTT.

The chain joins TRBV5-1 to TRBJ2-1; 7 nucleotides match TRBD2. V gave up 6 bases and J gave up 0 bases; unmatched junction bases: 3. The CDR3 has 14 amino acids. Germline V gene data show CDR1 as SGHRS and CDR2 as YFSETQ. CDR3 in amino acids: CASTTSDSYNEQFF. The CDR3 nucleotides read TGCGCCAGCACCACTAGCGACTCCTACAATGAGCAGTTCTTC. Variable domain in full (rest from reference TRBV5-1 and TRBJ2-1): KAGVTQTPRYLIKTRGQQVTLSCSPISGHRSVSWYQQTPGQGLQFLFEYFSETQRNKGNFPGRFSGRQFSNSRSEMNVSTLELGDSALYLCASTTSDSYNEQFFGPGTRLTVL.

The genes are TRBV5-1 and TRBJ1-2; possible D gene TRBD1, 5 bases. The CDR3 is 14 amino acids. The germline V and J ends were trimmed by 4 bases and 8 bases, with 18 bases remaining between them. CDR1 SGHRS and CDR2 YFSETQ come from the germline V gene. CDR3 coding DNA: TGCGCCAGCAGCCTAGGCAGGGAACGAGAGGGCTACACCTTC. This codes for CASSLGREREGYTF.

The chain employs TRBV20-1 and TRBJ2-7, with TRBD2 matching 8 bases. Unmatched junction bases numbered 8, after V lost 2 bases and J lost 2 bases. The CDR3 has 15 residues. The germline V gene has CDR1 DFQATT and CDR2 SNEGSKA (reference sequence). The DNA for the CDR3 is TGCAGTGCTAGAACCCGACTAGCGCACCCCTACGAGCAGTACTTC. Its translation: CSARTRLAHPYEQYF.

The gene calls are TRBV15 and TRBJ1-1; D gene unclear. V was trimmed by 4 bases and J by 3 bases, leaving 9 bases between them. This CDR3 region has 13 residues. Germline V gene data show CDR1 as LNHNV and CDR2 as YYDKDF (reference sequence). CDR3 DNA sequence: TGTGCCACCAGCAATATCGGGGACACTGAAGCTTTCTTT. It codes for CATSNIGDTEAFF.

Concerning this clonotype itself: One base away lies a much larger clone, so this may be a sequencing read error. The V gene is TRBV10-3, the J gene TRBJ2-7, with D hard to call. V lost 5 bases and J lost 0, with 11 bases in between. The CDR3 loop spans 14 amino acids. The V gene's germline CDR1 is ENHRY and CDR2 SYGVKD. This CDR3 is CAISSPPRSYEQYF. The CDR3 DNA sequence: TGTGCCATCAGTTCACCCCCGCGCTCCTACGAGCAGTACTTC.

The chain has TRBV5-1 and TRBJ2-1, with 14 bases fitting TRBD2. J was trimmed by 8 bases and V by 4 bases; bases with no gene match: 11. In germline, CDR1 is SGHRS, CDR2 YFSETQ. The CDR3 consists of 17 residues. The CDR3 reads CASSDPGLAGATDEQFF. DNA for the CDR3: TGCGCCAGCAGCGACCCGGGACTAGCGGGAGCTACAGATGAGCAGTTCTTC.

This clonotype was detected many times. The chain recombines TRBV24-1 with TRBJ1-2; no firm D call. V lost 4 bases and J lost 7, with 9 bases in between. The germline CDR1 and CDR2 sequences are KGHDR and SFDVKD. The CDR3 has 12 residues. The CDR3 coding sequence is TGTGCCACCAGTGAAAGTAATGTTGGCTACACCTTC. The encoded protein is CATSESNVGYTF.

This clonotype was observed a few times. The J gene is TRBJ2-1, the V gene TRBV5-1; no clear D. The germline CDR1 and CDR2 sequences are SGHRS and YFSETQ. Trimming shortened V by 4 bases and J by 5 bases, and 4 bases separated the two germline ends. This CDR3 contains 11 residues. This CDR3 reads CASSPNNEQFF. Here the CDR3 DNA reads TGCGCCAGCAGCCCGAACAATGAGCAGTTCTTC.